This T cell receptor (beta chain) was found in a study of T cells in Graves' hyperthyroidism and ophthalmopathy. This clonotype has more than one count but fewer than ten. TCR beta CDR3 region amplification was performed from RNA transcripts. Using the HTBI primer set, a first-round RT-PCR was run on the TCR CDR3. TCRdb reprocessed the multiplex PCR reads with MiXCR, giving one entry per CDR3 protein. The sample has some 560,000 distinct CDR3 sequences, around 15% seen once; the top ten hold about 14%. The CDR3 extends over 15 amino acids. The V segment lost 4 bases and the J segment 8 bases; nucleotides outside the gene matches: 10. Hyperthyroidism was newly diagnosed in patients aged 18 to 65 (duration under 2 months).

The sample comprised blood. The J gene is TRBJ1-4, the V gene TRBV12-3 or TRBV12-4; 7 nucleotides agree with TRBD1. The clonotype was recovered from a woman in her thirties or forties with Graves' hyperthyroidism. CDR3 DNA: TGTGCCAGCAGTTCCCTGACAGGGCCTGGGGAAAAACTGTTTTTT. Translating gives CASSSLTGPGEKLFF.